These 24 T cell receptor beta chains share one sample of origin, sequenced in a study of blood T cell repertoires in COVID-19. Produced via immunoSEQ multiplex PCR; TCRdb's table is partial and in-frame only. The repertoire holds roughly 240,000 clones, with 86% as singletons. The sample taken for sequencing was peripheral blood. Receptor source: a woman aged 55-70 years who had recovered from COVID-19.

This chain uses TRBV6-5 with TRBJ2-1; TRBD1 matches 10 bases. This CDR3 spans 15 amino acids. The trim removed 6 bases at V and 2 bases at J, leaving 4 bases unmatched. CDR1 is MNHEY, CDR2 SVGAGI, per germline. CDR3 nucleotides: TGTGCCAGCAGCGGGGACAGGGGCACCTACAATGAGCAGTTCTTC. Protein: CASSGDRGTYNEQFF.

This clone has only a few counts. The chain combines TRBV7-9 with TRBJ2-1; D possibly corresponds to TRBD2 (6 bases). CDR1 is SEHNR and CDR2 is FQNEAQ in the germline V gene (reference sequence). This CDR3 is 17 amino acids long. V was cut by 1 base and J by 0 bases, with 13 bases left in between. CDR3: CASSLVWEAGSYNEQFF. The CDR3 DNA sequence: TGTGCCAGCAGCTTAGTTTGGGAGGCGGGCTCCTACAATGAGCAGTTCTTC.

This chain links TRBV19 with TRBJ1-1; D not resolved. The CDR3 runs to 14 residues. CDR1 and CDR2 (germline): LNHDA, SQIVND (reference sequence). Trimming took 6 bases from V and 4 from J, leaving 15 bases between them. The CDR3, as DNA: TGTGCCAGTAGCCACGCCGGGGTTGGCACTGAAGCTTTCTTT. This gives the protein CASSHAGVGTEAFF. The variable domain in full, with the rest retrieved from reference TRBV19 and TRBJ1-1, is DGGITQSPKYLFRKEGQNVTLSCEQNLNHDAMYWYRQDPGQGLRLIYYSQIVNDFQKGDIAEGYSVSREKKESFPLTVTSAQKNPTAFYLCASSHAGVGTEAFFGQGTRLTVV.

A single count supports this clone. The CDR3 spells CASKSNTDTEAFF. The CDR3 nucleotides are TGTGCCAGCAAGTCGAACACAGACACTGAAGCTTTCTTT. The chain joins TRBV2 to TRBJ1-1, with no clear D. The CDR3 consists of 13 residues. The germline gives CDR1 SNHLY, CDR2 FYNNEI. V lost 7 bases and J lost 3, with 12 bases in between.

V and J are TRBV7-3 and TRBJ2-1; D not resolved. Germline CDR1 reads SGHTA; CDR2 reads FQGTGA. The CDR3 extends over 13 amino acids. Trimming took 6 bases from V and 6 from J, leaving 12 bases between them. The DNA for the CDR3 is TGTGCCAGCAGGCCTCCCGGAGTCAATGAGCAGTTCTTC. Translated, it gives CASRPPGVNEQFF. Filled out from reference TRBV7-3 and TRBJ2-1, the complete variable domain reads GAGVSQTPSNKVTEKGKYVELRCDPISGHTALYWYRQSLGQGPEFLIYFQGTGAADDSGLPNDRFFAVRPEGSVSTLKIQRTERGDSAVYLCASRPPGVNEQFFGPGTRLTVL.

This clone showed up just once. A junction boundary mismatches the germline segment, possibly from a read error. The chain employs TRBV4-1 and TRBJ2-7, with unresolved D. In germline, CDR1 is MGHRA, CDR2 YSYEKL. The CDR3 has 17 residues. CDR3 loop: CASSQVPLHESSYEQYF. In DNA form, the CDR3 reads TGCGCCAGCAGTCAAGTTCCCCTCCACGAGAGCTCCTACGAGCAGTACTTC.

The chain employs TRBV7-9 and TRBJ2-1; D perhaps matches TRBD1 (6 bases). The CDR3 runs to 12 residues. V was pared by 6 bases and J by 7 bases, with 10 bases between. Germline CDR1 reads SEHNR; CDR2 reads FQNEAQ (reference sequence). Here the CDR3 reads CASSPDRNEQFF. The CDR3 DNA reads TGTGCCAGCAGTCCCGACAGGAATGAGCAGTTCTTC.

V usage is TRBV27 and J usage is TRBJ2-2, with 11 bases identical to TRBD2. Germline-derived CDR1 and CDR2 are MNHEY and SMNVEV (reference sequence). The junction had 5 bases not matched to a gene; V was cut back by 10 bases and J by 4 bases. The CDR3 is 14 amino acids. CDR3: CATSGLAGTGELFF. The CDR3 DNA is TGTGCCACGTCCGGACTAGCGGGCACCGGGGAGCTGTTTTTT.

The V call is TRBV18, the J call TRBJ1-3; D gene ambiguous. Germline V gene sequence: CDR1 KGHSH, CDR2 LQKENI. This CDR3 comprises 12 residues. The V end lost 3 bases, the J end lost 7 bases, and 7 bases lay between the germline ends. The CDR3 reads CASSPPGNTIYF. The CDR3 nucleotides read TGTGCCAGCTCACCTCCCGGGAACACCATATATTTT. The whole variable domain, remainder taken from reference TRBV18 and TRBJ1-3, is NAGVMQNPRHLVRRRGQEARLRCSPMKGHSHVYWYRQLPEEGLKFMVYLQKENIIDESGMPKERFSAEFPKEGPSILRIQQVVRGDSAAYFCASSPPGNTIYFGEGSWLTVV.

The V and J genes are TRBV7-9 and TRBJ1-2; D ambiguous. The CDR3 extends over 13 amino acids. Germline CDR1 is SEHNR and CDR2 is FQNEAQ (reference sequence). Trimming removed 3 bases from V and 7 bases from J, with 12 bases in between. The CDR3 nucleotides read TGTGCCAGCAGCTTCACAACCTCGGGTGGCTACACCTTC. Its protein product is CASSFTTSGGYTF.

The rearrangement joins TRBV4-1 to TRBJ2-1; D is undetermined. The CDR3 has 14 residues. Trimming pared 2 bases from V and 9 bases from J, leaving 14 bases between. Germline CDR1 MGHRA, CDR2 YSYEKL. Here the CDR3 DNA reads TGCGCCAGCAGCCAACCACCCCGGAGTCCTGAGCAGTTCTTC. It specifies CASSQPPRSPEQFF.

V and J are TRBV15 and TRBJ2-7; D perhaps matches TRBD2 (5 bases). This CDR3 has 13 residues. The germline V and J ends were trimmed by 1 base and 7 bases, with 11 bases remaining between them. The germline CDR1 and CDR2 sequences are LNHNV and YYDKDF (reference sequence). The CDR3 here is CATSRAGIGEQYF. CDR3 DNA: TGTGCCACCAGCAGAGCCGGGATTGGGGAGCAGTACTTC. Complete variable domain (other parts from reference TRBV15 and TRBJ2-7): DAMVIQNPRYQVTQFGKPVTLSCSQTLNHNVMYWYQQKSSQAPKLLFHYYDKDFNNEADTPDNFQSRRPNTSFCFLDIRSPGLGDTAMYLCATSRAGIGEQYFGPGTRLTVT.

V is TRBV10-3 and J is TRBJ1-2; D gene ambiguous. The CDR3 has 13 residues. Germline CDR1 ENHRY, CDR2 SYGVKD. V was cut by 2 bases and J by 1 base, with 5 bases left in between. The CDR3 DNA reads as TGTGCCATCAGTGAGACAGTTAACTATGGCTACACCTTC. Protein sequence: CAISETVNYGYTF.

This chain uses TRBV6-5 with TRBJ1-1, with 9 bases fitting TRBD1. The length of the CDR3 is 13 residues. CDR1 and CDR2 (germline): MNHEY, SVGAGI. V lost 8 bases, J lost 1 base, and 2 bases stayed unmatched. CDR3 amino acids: CASQDRGNTEAFF. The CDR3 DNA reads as TGTGCCAGCCAGGACAGGGGGAACACTGAAGCTTTCTTT.

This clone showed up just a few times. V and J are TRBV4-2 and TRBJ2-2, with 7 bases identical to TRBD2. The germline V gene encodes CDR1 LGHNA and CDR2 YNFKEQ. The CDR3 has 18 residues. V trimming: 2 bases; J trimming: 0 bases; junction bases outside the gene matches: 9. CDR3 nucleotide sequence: TGTGCCAGCAGCCAACGTAAGGCGGGGGAAACGAACACCGGGGAGCTGTTTTTT. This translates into CASSQRKAGETNTGELFF.

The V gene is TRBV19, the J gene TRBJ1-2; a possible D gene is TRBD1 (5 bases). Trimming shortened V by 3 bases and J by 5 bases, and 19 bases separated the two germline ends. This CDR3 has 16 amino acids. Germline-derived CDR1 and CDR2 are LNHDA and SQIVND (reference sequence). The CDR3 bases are TGTGCCAGTAGTATTGGGGGGGGACGCGGAACGTATGGCTACACCTTC. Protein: CASSIGGGRGTYGYTF.

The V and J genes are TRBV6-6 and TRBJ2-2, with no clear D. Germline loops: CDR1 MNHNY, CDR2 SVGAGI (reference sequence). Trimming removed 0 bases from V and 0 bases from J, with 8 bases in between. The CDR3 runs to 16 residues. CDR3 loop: CASSYSWSTNTGELFF. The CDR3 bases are TGTGCCAGCAGTTACTCGTGGAGCACGAACACCGGGGAGCTGTTTTTT.

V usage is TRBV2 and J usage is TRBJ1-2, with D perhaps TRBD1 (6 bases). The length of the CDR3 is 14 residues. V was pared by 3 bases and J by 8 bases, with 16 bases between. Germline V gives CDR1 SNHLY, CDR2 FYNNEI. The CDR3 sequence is CASSESWGGRGYTF. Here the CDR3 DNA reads TGTGCCAGCAGTGAGAGTTGGGGGGGCCGCGGCTACACCTTC.

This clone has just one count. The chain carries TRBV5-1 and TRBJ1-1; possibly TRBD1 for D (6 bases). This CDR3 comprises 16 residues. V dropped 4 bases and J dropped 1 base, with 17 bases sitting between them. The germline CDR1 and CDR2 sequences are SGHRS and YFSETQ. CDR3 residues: CASSPGAGAGNTEAFF. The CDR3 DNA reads TGCGCCAGCAGCCCAGGGGCAGGGGCGGGGAACACTGAAGCTTTCTTT.

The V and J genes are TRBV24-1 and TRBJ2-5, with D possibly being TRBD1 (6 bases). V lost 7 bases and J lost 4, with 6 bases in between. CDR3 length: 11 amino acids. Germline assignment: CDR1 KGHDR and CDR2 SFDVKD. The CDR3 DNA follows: TGTGCCACCAGAGGGGGAGAGACCCAGTACTTC. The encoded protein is CATRGGETQYF.

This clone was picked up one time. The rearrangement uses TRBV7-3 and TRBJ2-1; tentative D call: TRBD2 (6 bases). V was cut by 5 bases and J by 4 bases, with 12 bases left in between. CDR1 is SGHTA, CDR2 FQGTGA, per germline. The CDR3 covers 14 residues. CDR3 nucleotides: TGTGCCAGCAGCCCCGGGGGACTTTACAATGAGCAGTTCTTC. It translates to CASSPGGLYNEQFF.

The CDR3 sequence: CASSPSRDTGLAKNIQYF. The CDR3 bases are TGTGCCAGCTCACCTTCTCGGGACACGGGCTTAGCCAAAAACATTCAGTACTTC. The chain carries TRBV18 and TRBJ2-4, with D perhaps matching TRBD1 (6 bases). CDR1 KGHSH and CDR2 LQKENI come from the germline V gene. Trimming pared 3 bases from V and 0 bases from J, leaving 18 bases between. The CDR3 is 18 residues long.

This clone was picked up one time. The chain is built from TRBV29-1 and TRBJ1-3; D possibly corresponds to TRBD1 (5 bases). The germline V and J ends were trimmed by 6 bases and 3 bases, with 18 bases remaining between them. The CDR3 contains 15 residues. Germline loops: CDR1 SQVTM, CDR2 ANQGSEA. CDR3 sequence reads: CSVRTPTGFGNTIYF. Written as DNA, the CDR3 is TGCAGCGTCCGAACCCCTACAGGTTTTGGAAACACCATATATTTT.

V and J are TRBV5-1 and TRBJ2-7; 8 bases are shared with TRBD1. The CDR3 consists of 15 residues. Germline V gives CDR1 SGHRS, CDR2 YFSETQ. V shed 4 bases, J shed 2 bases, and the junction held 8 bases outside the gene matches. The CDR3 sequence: CASSPDRAPTYEQYF. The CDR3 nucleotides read TGCGCCAGCAGCCCGGACAGGGCCCCGACCTACGAGCAGTACTTC.